These 26 T cell receptor beta chains came from one sample sequenced in a study of shared clonotypes between healthy human individuals. Assay used: immunoSEQ multiplex PCR; TCRdb lists only in-frame clones, some missing. This table holds about 600,000 clones, roughly 95% found once. CD45RO-negative CD8 cells positively selected for CCR7 made up the naive population, which excluded terminally differentiated effector memory CD45RA+ cells. What was sequenced was naive CD8+ T cells sorted from blood. These receptors were taken from a woman aged 30 to 39 in good health.

The V gene is TRBV11-2, the J gene TRBJ2-7; TRBD1 matches at 8 bases. The ends lost 7 bases at V and 0 bases at J; junction bases unmatched: 2. Germline V gene sequence: CDR1 SGHAT, CDR2 FQNNGV. The CDR3 runs 13 residues. The CDR3 DNA reads as TGTGCCAGCAACAGGGGGTTCTCCTACGAGCAGTACTTC. Residues: CASNRGFSYEQYF.

The rearrangement links TRBV5-5 to TRBJ2-7, with TRBD2 as a possible D gene (6 bases). The V end lost 3 bases, the J end lost 3 bases, and 13 bases lay between the germline ends. CDR3 length: 14 amino acids. From germline, CDR1 is SGHKS and CDR2 YYEKEE (reference sequence). The CDR3 DNA is TGTGCCAGCAGCTCCCGGGACTTAGACTACGAGCAGTACTTC. This translates into CASSSRDLDYEQYF. Complete variable domain (other parts from reference TRBV5-5 and TRBJ2-7): DAGVTQSPTHLIKTRGQQVTLRCSPISGHKSVSWYQQVLGQGPQFIFQYYEKEERGRGNFPDRFSARQFPNYSSELNVNALLLGDSALYLCASSSRDLDYEQYFGPGTRLTVT.

The chain is built from TRBV28 and TRBJ2-3; 11 bases line up with TRBD1. This CDR3 region has 18 residues. Trimming at V came to 4 bases and at J to 6 bases, leaving 15 bases not matched to a gene. CDR1 MDHEN and CDR2 SYDVKM come from the germline V gene. The CDR3 region is CASSWGQGEISVGDTQYF. The CDR3 DNA reads as TGTGCCAGCAGTTGGGGACAGGGGGAAATCAGTGTCGGTGATACGCAGTATTTT.

This clone was counted a single time. The chain is built from TRBV4-1 and TRBJ1-4; D is ambiguous. Trimming cost V 4 bases and J 7 bases, with 10 bases left between them. This CDR3 spans 13 amino acids. CDR1 MGHRA and CDR2 YSYEKL come from the germline V gene. The CDR3 protein is CASSPVGSEKLFF. DNA of the CDR3: TGCGCCAGCAGCCCGGTGGGTAGTGAAAAACTGTTTTTT.

The table lists this clone with a count of one. The genes are TRBV28 and TRBJ2-7; no clear D. Trimming removed 3 bases at V and 2 bases at J, with 11 bases between. This CDR3 is built from 14 residues. CDR1 is MDHEN, CDR2 SYDVKM, per germline. CDR3 residues: CASSFRRITYEQYF. The CDR3 nucleotides read TGTGCCAGCAGTTTTCGACGGATTACCTACGAGCAGTACTTC.

The rearrangement joins TRBV5-5 to TRBJ2-3, with 11 bases identical to TRBD1. This CDR3 is 16 amino acids long. V was pared by 1 base and J by 4 bases, with 5 bases of the junction left unmatched. Germline V lookup: CDR1 SGHKS, CDR2 YYEKEE (reference sequence). The DNA for the CDR3 is TGTGCCAGCAGCTTGAGCAGGACAGGGGGCGCAGATACGCAGTATTTT. Protein sequence: CASSLSRTGGADTQYF.

A single count supports this clone. The chain links TRBV28 to TRBJ2-5; 7 nucleotides align to TRBD1. The end of the DNA fits TRBJ2-7 better, so the J call may be wrong. Germline CDR1 MDHEN, CDR2 SYDVKM. The CDR3 has 14 residues. The CDR3 is CASRIMTGNSEQYF. For the CDR3, the DNA is TGTGCCAGCAGAATCATGACAGGGAATTCCGAGCAGTACTTC.

The sample holds one count of this clone. The chain combines TRBV25-1 with TRBJ2-7; 14 nucleotides match TRBD2. Germline V lookup: CDR1 MGHDK, CDR2 SYGVNS. V gave up 8 bases and J gave up 2 bases; unmatched junction bases: 8. The CDR3 loop spans 16 amino acids. CDR3 sequence reads: CASCGTSGSTTYEQYF. CDR3 in DNA: TGTGCCAGCTGTGGGACTAGCGGGAGCACCACCTACGAGCAGTACTTC.

The chain is built from TRBV11-3 and TRBJ2-1; perhaps TRBD2 as D (6 bases). This CDR3 comprises 16 residues. V was shortened by 5 bases and J by 6 bases, with 20 bases between the two germline ends. Germline V gene lookup returns CDR1 SGHNT and CDR2 YENEEA. The CDR3 loop reads CASSPTGPLARNEQFF. The CDR3, as DNA: TGTGCCAGCAGCCCCACGGGGCCACTAGCCCGCAATGAGCAGTTCTTC.

The chain combines TRBV27 with TRBJ2-5; D could derive from TRBD1 or TRBD2 (5 bases each). Germline V gene lookup returns CDR1 MNHEY and CDR2 SMNVEV (reference sequence). With 5 bases removed from V and 11 bases from J, the gap between germline ends came to 15 bases. The CDR3 has 12 residues. The CDR3 loop is CASSTGPGEQYF. The CDR3 DNA sequence: TGTGCCAGCAGTACAGGACCCGGGGAGCAGTACTTC.

The genes are TRBV2 and TRBJ2-3, with no clear D. The CDR3 spans 10 residues. Germline assignment: CDR1 SNHLY and CDR2 FYNNEI. The germline V and J ends were trimmed by 8 bases and 5 bases, with 5 bases remaining between them. The CDR3 here is CASLGDTQYF. In DNA, the CDR3 is TGTGCCAGCCTTGGAGATACGCAGTATTTT.

The chain combines TRBV7-9 with TRBJ1-1; D uncertain. The V and J ends lost 1 base and 7 bases respectively, with 7 bases between them. Germline-derived CDR1 and CDR2 are SEHNR and FQNEAQ (reference sequence). This CDR3 region has 12 residues. The CDR3 sequence: CASSLDRVEAFF. DNA of the CDR3: TGTGCCAGCAGCTTAGATAGGGTTGAAGCTTTCTTT. The full variable domain, rest sourced from reference TRBV7-9 and TRBJ1-1, is DTGVSQNPRHKITKRGQNVTFRCDPISEHNRLYWYRQTLGQGPEFLTYFQNEAQLEKSRLLSDRFSAERPKGSFSTLEIQRTEQGDSAMYLCASSLDRVEAFFGQGTRLTVV.

V is TRBV4-2 and J is TRBJ2-7; 9 bases are a match to TRBD2. V gave up 0 bases and J gave up 1 base; unmatched junction bases: 4. The germline CDR1 and CDR2 sequences are LGHNA and YNFKEQ. The CDR3 runs 16 residues. The CDR3: CASSQEVGLASYEQYF. In nucleotides, the CDR3 is TGTGCCAGCAGCCAAGAAGTTGGACTAGCGTCCTACGAGCAGTACTTC.

This clone has a single count. The rearrangement uses TRBV10-1 and TRBJ2-1, with TRBD1 matching over 9 bases. V shed 2 bases, J shed 6 bases, and the junction held 8 bases outside the gene matches. CDR1 and CDR2 from the germline V gene are WNHNN and SYGVQD (reference sequence). The CDR3 has 16 residues. This CDR3 reads CASSEPTGTGTNEQFF. CDR3 nucleotide sequence: TGCGCCAGCAGTGAGCCAACCGGGACAGGGACCAATGAGCAGTTCTTC.

CDR3 in DNA: TGCAGCGTTGAGGCGGGTTATGGTCAGCCCCAGCATTTT. This translates into CSVEAGYGQPQHF. V gene TRBV29-1 combines with J gene TRBJ1-5; D not resolved. Germline V lookup: CDR1 SQVTM, CDR2 ANQGSEA. The CDR3 spans 13 residues. V lost 3 bases and J 6 bases, leaving 12 bases between the germline ends.

The chain uses TRBV28 and TRBJ2-7, with D possibly TRBD2 on 6 matching bases. CDR1 and CDR2 (germline): MDHEN, SYDVKM. The CDR3 length is 14 residues. V lost 5 bases to trimming and J lost 6 bases, with 17 bases between them. The CDR3 region has the DNA TGTGCCAGCAGTCCCCCGGCGGGGCGGACCGAGCAGTACTTC. As protein: CASSPPAGRTEQYF.

The chain joins TRBV7-9 to TRBJ1-2; TRBD1 might be the D (6 bases). The CDR3 consists of 13 residues. Trimming shortened V by 5 bases and J by 4 bases, and 11 bases separated the two germline ends. The V gene's germline CDR1 is SEHNR and CDR2 FQNEAQ (reference sequence). The chain's CDR3 is CASSRTDSYGYTF. The CDR3 DNA reads TGTGCCAGCAGCCGGACAGATTCCTATGGCTACACCTTC.

The J gene is TRBJ2-2, the V gene TRBV27; D not certain. The CDR3 spans 13 residues. Germline CDR1 reads MNHEY; CDR2 reads SMNVEV (reference sequence). V lost 5 bases to trimming and J lost 2 bases, with 6 bases between them. The CDR3 coding sequence is TGTGCCAGCAGTCCACCAAACACCGGGGAGCTGTTTTTT. Translating gives CASSPPNTGELFF.

This clone is a singleton in its sample. The CDR3 nucleotides read TGCGCCAGCAGCTTGGGGACGGCAGCCTACGAGCAGTACTTC. Translated, it gives CASSLGTAAYEQYF. This chain links TRBV5-1 with TRBJ2-7; unclear D gene. Germline V lookup: CDR1 SGHRS, CDR2 YFSETQ. Trimming pared 0 bases from V and 2 bases from J, leaving 9 bases between. The CDR3 consists of 14 residues.

To note about this clone: Other DNA variants within this sample encode the same CDR3. The chain joins TRBV20-1 to TRBJ2-1; D gene uncertain. With 6 bases removed from V and 10 bases from J, the gap between germline ends came to 10 bases. CDR1 is DFQATT, CDR2 SNEGSKA, per germline (reference sequence). The CDR3 is 10 amino acids. The CDR3 sequence: CSALDLEQFF. As DNA, the CDR3 is TGCAGTGCACTGGACCTCGAGCAGTTCTTC.

Turning to this clone: This specimen includes other DNA sequences encoding the same CDR3. This chain uses TRBV2 with TRBJ2-5, with a weak D call TRBD1 (7 bases). The CDR3 length is 13 residues. Per germline, CDR1 SNHLY and CDR2 FYNNEI. Trimming shortened V by 8 bases and J by 2 bases, and 12 bases separated the two germline ends. CDR3: CASRGDSQETQYF. In DNA, the CDR3 is TGTGCCAGCCGCGGGGACAGTCAAGAGACCCAGTACTTC.

The chain joins TRBV28 to TRBJ1-5; 9 bases fit TRBD1. V trimming: 10 bases; J trimming: 9 bases; junction bases outside the gene matches: 19. The CDR3 sequence is 16 residues long. Germline V CDR1 and CDR2: MDHEN, SYDVKM. Here the CDR3 DNA reads TGTGCCACTCTCGGACAGGGGCATACTTGGTCAACGCCCCAGCATTTT. It specifies CATLGQGHTWSTPQHF.

The chain links TRBV28 to TRBJ1-3, with D hard to call. CDR1 and CDR2 from the germline V gene are MDHEN and SYDVKM. The length of the CDR3 is 18 residues. V lost 5 bases to trimming and J lost 0 bases, with 20 bases between them. DNA for the CDR3: TGTGCCAGCAGTCCCCCAGATACCACGGTTTACTCTGGAAACACCATATATTTT. Translated: CASSPPDTTVYSGNTIYF.

To note about this clone: The sample holds other DNA sequences that translate to the same CDR3. The CDR3 DNA sequence: TGCGCCAGCAGCTGGACTAGTTCCTACGAGCAGTACTTC. This gives the protein CASSWTSSYEQYF. J is TRBJ2-7 and V is TRBV5-1; 7 bases are shared with TRBD2. In germline, CDR1 is SGHRS, CDR2 YFSETQ. V shed 3 bases, J shed 1 base, and the junction held 1 base outside the gene matches. CDR3 length: 13 amino acids.

J is TRBJ2-7 and V is TRBV27, with 7 bases lining up with TRBD1. This CDR3 comprises 14 residues. V dropped 5 bases and J dropped 2; count of bases not matched to a gene: 6. In germline, CDR1 is MNHEY, CDR2 SMNVEV (reference sequence). CDR3 DNA: TGTGCCAGCAGTCCGCGACAGGGCGCCTACGAGCAGTACTTC. This encodes CASSPRQGAYEQYF.

J is TRBJ1-1 and V is TRBV2, with 8 bases lining up with TRBD1. J was trimmed by 1 base and V by 10 bases; bases with no gene match: 8. The CDR3 sequence is 14 residues long. Per the germline V gene, CDR1 is SNHLY and CDR2 is FYNNEI. In DNA form, the CDR3 reads TGTGCCAACGACAGGGGAGGCGCGAACACTGAAGCTTTCTTT. Translating it yields CANDRGGANTEAFF.